This T cell receptor beta chain was captured in a study of control samples from healthy donors and cancer patients. Some clones are missing from TCRdb's copy, which holds only in-frame ones; the method was immunoSEQ multiplex PCR. This sample carries over 15,000 clones, around 84% of them seen once, and the ten largest clones take about 28%. This CDR3 contains 15 residues. The sequenced sample consisted of PBMCs. The rearrangement links TRBV21-1 to TRBJ2-5; the DNA was not used to check the table's D call, TRBD1. TRBV21-1 is termed a pseudogene. The receptor was isolated from an elderly man with head and neck cancer. CDR3: CASSPPQGARETQYF. The CDR3 coding sequence is TGTGCCAGCAGCCCCCCACAGGGGGCCCGAGAGACCCAGTACTTC.